This TCR beta chain was identified in a study of T cells in Graves' hyperthyroidism and ophthalmopathy. This clonotype was seen a few times. Amplification targeted TCR beta CDR3 regions from RNA transcripts. An initial round of RT-PCR targeting the TCR CDR3 relied on the HTBI primer set. From the multiplex PCR reads, TCRdb called clonotypes with MiXCR, one entry per CDR3 protein. The table lists over 400,000 distinct CDR3 sequences, 14% to 15% of them singletons, with less than 15% in the top ten. This sequence was found in a young man with Graves' ophthalmopathy. Sequenced input: blood.

CDR3 sequence: CASSPWGWGNEQFF. The CDR3 DNA reads TGTGCCAGCAGCCCTTGGGGGTGGGGCAATGAGCAGTTCTTC. The genes are TRBV7-2 and TRBJ2-1; tentatively, D is TRBD1 or TRBD2 (5 bases each). Per germline, CDR1 SGHTA and CDR2 FQGNSA. This CDR3 is 14 amino acids long. Trimming shortened V by 5 bases and J by 6 bases, and 14 bases separated the two germline ends.